The T cell receptor beta chain under discussion was sequenced for a study of shared clonotypes between healthy human individuals. Study-wide background: CD8 memory received one plate per donor, CD8 naive two, CD4 memory three and CD4 naive three.

TCRdb's table, derived via immunoSEQ multiplex PCR, lists solely in-frame clones and lacks some. The sample holds about 2.2 million clones, about 93% seen once. Study-level findings and limits: Richness estimates generally favored naive over memory subsets. All-four-donor shared clonotypes had higher generation probabilities than non-shared clonotypes did.

Naive-designated CD8 cells lacked CD45RO, were positively enriched for CCR7, and omitted terminally differentiated effector memory CD45RA+ cells. A remark on this clone: Its antigen is still unknown.

Per germline, CDR1 SNHLY and CDR2 FYNNEI. V dropped 11 bases and J dropped 7; count of bases not matched to a gene: 13. The CDR3 contains 14 residues. Sequencing was carried out using naive CD8+ T cells from PBMCs. The V call is TRBV2, the J call TRBJ2-7, with 11 bases fitting TRBD2. This sequence originates from a young man in good health. Some clones in this sample may be carry-over from other donors' samples. The CDR3 region has the DNA TGTGCCCCCAAACCGAGACTAGCGGGACTGGAGCAGTACTTC. Residues: CAPKPRLAGLEQYF.